Below, 23 T cell receptor beta chains from the same sample are listed, as sequenced in a study of T cells in localized non-small cell lung cancer. TCRdb's table, derived via immunoSEQ multiplex PCR, lists solely in-frame clones and lacks some. The table records tens of thousands of clones, about nine tenths of them present only once. The sample in question was peripheral blood, obtained before any cancer treatment. The receptor source for this set is a woman aged 40 to 75 with stage I lung adenocarcinoma.

The chain links TRBV5-4 to TRBJ2-7; 7 bases are shared with TRBD1. Losses at the gene ends were 0 bases for V and 7 bases for J; bases not matched to a gene: 7. This CDR3 has 14 amino acids. Germline V gene sequence: CDR1 SGHNT, CDR2 YYREEE (reference sequence). CDR3 nucleotides: TGTGCCAGCAGCTTGGGAGACAGGGCGTGGGAGCAGTACTTC. Its translation: CASSLGDRAWEQYF.

The chain links TRBV5-1 to TRBJ2-2; D possibly corresponds to TRBD1 (6 bases). CDR3 length: 16 amino acids. CDR1 SGHRS and CDR2 YFSETQ come from the germline V gene. V lost 0 bases to trimming and J lost 3 bases, with 12 bases between them. The CDR3 spells CASSLGQETYTGELFF. In nucleotides, the CDR3 is TGCGCCAGCAGCTTGGGACAGGAAACTTACACCGGGGAGCTGTTTTTT.

The rearrangement uses TRBV7-3 and TRBJ2-3; a possible D gene is TRBD2 (5 bases). Germline CDR1 SGHTA, CDR2 FQGTGA. The CDR3 has 14 residues. The germline V and J ends were trimmed by 0 bases and 2 bases, with 6 bases remaining between them. This chain's CDR3 is CASSLTGVTDTQYF. CDR3 nucleotide sequence: TGTGCCAGCAGCTTAACCGGGGTCACAGATACGCAGTATTTT.

V gene TRBV4-2 combines with J gene TRBJ1-2; the match to TRBD1 covers 7 bases. CDR1 and CDR2 (germline): LGHNA, YNFKEQ. J lost 2 bases, V lost 5 bases, and 11 bases had no gene match. This CDR3 is 16 amino acids long. CDR3 residues: CASSAGHPGQNYGYTF. The CDR3 coding sequence is TGTGCCAGCAGCGCCGGTCACCCGGGACAGAACTATGGCTACACCTTC.

The gene calls are TRBV11-1 and TRBJ2-7, with TRBD2 matching over 12 bases. With 8 bases clipped from V and 7 bases from J, the junction kept 9 bases outside the gene matches. Germline V gene data show CDR1 as SGHAT and CDR2 as FQDESV (reference sequence). The CDR3 consists of 14 residues. The CDR3 nucleotides are TGTGCCAGCCGCAGACTAGCGGGAGCAGAAGAGCAGTACTTC. Translated: CASRRLAGAEEQYF.

The chain couples TRBV28 to TRBJ1-5; the D is unclear. V dropped 7 bases and J dropped 5 bases, with 12 bases sitting between them. CDR1 is MDHEN and CDR2 is SYDVKM in the germline V gene. There are 13 residues in the CDR3. CDR3 amino acids: CASTQETHQPQHF. Written as DNA, the CDR3 is TGTGCCAGCACTCAGGAAACCCATCAGCCCCAGCATTTT.

V is TRBV5-8 and J is TRBJ2-7; possibly TRBD1 for D (6 bases). Germline V CDR1 and CDR2: SGHTS, YDEGEE. V gave up 5 bases and J gave up 4 bases, with 13 bases separating them. This CDR3 region has 13 residues. CDR3 sequence reads: CASSPGQEYEQYF. CDR3 bases: TGTGCCAGCAGTCCGGGACAAGAGTACGAGCAGTACTTC. Based on the CDR3 plus reference TRBV5-8 and TRBJ2-7, the full variable domain is EAGVTQSPTHLIKTRGQQATLRCSPISGHTSVYWYQQALGLGLQFLLWYDEGEERNRGNFPPRFSGRQFPNYSSELNVNALELEDSALYLCASSPGQEYEQYFGPGTRLTVT.

The chain combines TRBV5-6 with TRBJ2-7; D call uncertain. The CDR3 runs to 15 residues. V was cut by 4 bases and J by 1 base, with 15 bases left in between. Germline lookup yields CDR1 SGHDT and CDR2 YYEEEE. The CDR3 is CASSRSRQASYEQYF. The CDR3 DNA is TGTGCCAGCAGCCGCAGCCGGCAGGCTTCCTACGAGCAGTACTTC.

The chain's CDR3 is CASSYSWDRNNSPLHF. The CDR3 bases are TGTGCCAGCAGTTACTCATGGGACAGAAACAATTCACCCCTCCACTTT. V usage is TRBV6-6 and J usage is TRBJ1-6; 7 nucleotides line up with TRBD1. V was clipped by 0 bases and J by 7 bases; unmatched bases: 6. Germline V CDR1 and CDR2: MNHNY, SVGAGI (reference sequence). There are 16 residues in the CDR3.

The chain uses TRBV19 and TRBJ2-7, with a weak D call TRBD1 (6 bases). V lost 7 bases and J 1 base, leaving 17 bases between the germline ends. Germline values: CDR1 LNHDA, CDR2 SQIVND (reference sequence). This CDR3 has 15 amino acids. CDR3 sequence (DNA): TGTGCCAGTAAAAAAGGGGCAGGGGTATCCTACGAGCAGTACTTC. Amino acids: CASKKGAGVSYEQYF. The whole variable domain, remainder taken from reference TRBV19 and TRBJ2-7, is DGGITQSPKYLFRKEGQNVTLSCEQNLNHDAMYWYRQDPGQGLRLIYYSQIVNDFQKGDIAEGYSVSREKKESFPLTVTSAQKNPTAFYLCASKKGAGVSYEQYFGPGTRLTVT.

The chain employs TRBV21-1 and TRBJ1-3. TRBV21-1 is a pseudogene. The CDR3 runs to 13 residues. The CDR3 DNA reads TGTGCCAGCAGCAAAGCCGCAGGAAACACCATATATTTT. Its translation: CASSKAAGNTIYF.

This chain joins TRBV6-5 and TRBJ1-1; D gene ambiguous. Trimming shortened V by 6 bases and J by 2 bases, and 13 bases separated the two germline ends. Germline assignment: CDR1 MNHEY and CDR2 SVGAGI. This CDR3 has 14 residues. This chain's CDR3 is CASSRLGFNTEAFF. DNA of the CDR3: TGTGCCAGCAGCCGACTGGGCTTTAACACTGAAGCTTTCTTT.

With regard to this clone: The germline gene is not matched at one end of the junction; a read error may be the cause. V usage is TRBV28 and J usage is TRBJ2-7, with TRBD2 matching 7 bases. Looked up from germline, CDR1 is MDHEN and CDR2 is SYDVKM. There are 9 residues in the CDR3. The CDR3 sequence is CASSLREGF. The DNA for the CDR3 is TGTGCCAGCAGTTTAAGGGAGGGCTTC.

The chain combines TRBV11-2 with TRBJ1-5; 7 nucleotides align to TRBD1. J was trimmed by 1 base and V by 5 bases; bases with no gene match: 8. Germline V CDR1 and CDR2: SGHAT, FQNNGV. CDR3 length: 16 residues. As DNA, the CDR3 is TGTGCCAGCAGCCAGACAGGGTTGATGAGCAATCAGCCCCAGCATTTT. This gives the protein CASSQTGLMSNQPQHF.

The genes are TRBV12-5 and TRBJ2-3; D is possibly TRBD1 or TRBD2 (5 bases each). The CDR3 covers 13 residues. The germline gives CDR1 LGHNT, CDR2 FRNRAP. Trimming shortened V by 7 bases and J by 14 bases, and 22 bases separated the two germline ends. The CDR3 here is CASAFLPRDPMYF. In DNA, the CDR3 is TGTGCTAGTGCCTTCCTCCCCCGGGACCCCATGTATTTT.

This clone was observed once. The chain couples TRBV5-1 to TRBJ1-2; 8 nucleotides align to TRBD1. Germline V CDR1 and CDR2: SGHRS, YFSETQ. This CDR3 is built from 16 residues. V lost 3 bases, J lost 4 bases, and 11 bases stayed unmatched. The CDR3 loop is CASSYQDQGALYGYTF. Written as DNA, the CDR3 is TGCGCCAGCAGCTACCAAGACCAGGGGGCCCTCTATGGCTACACCTTC.

The chain carries TRBV28 and TRBJ1-2; the match to TRBD1 covers 12 bases. CDR3 length: 14 amino acids. The V and J ends lost 6 bases and 8 bases, in that order; junction bases with no gene match: 7. CDR1 is MDHEN and CDR2 is SYDVKM in the germline V gene. The CDR3 region has the DNA TGTGCCAGCAGGACGGGACAGGGGGCGCAAGGCTACACCTTC. Encoded protein: CASRTGQGAQGYTF.

This clone was detected only once. This chain joins TRBV27 and TRBJ2-1, with unresolved D. This CDR3 is built from 13 residues. Between the trimmed V and J ends, which lost 4 bases and 9 bases, there was a span of 13 bases. CDR1 is MNHEY, CDR2 SMNVEV, per germline (reference sequence). The CDR3 loop reads CASSSGSQTEQFF. CDR3 DNA sequence: TGTGCCAGCAGTTCCGGGTCGCAGACTGAGCAGTTCTTC.

The rearrangement joins TRBV11-2 to TRBJ1-1; unclear D gene. The CDR3 contains 12 residues. The V end lost 5 bases, the J end lost 2 bases, and 6 bases lay between the germline ends. Germline values: CDR1 SGHAT, CDR2 FQNNGV. The CDR3 nucleotides read TGTGCCAGCAGCCGTATAAACACTGAAGCTTTCTTT. Amino acid sequence: CASSRINTEAFF.

The rearrangement uses TRBV5-1 and TRBJ1-2; 9 positions agree with TRBD1. The CDR3 sequence is 14 residues long. Germline trimming cut 4 bases from V and 6 bases from J; bases unmatched to any gene: 7. The germline V gene encodes CDR1 SGHRS and CDR2 YFSETQ. For the CDR3, the DNA is TGCGCCAGCAGCATCGGACAGGGGACGAATGGCTACACCTTC. Translation: CASSIGQGTNGYTF.

The rearrangement joins TRBV6-1 to TRBJ1-1; no clear D gene. Germline CDR1 MNHNS, CDR2 SASEGT. The ends were cut back, 3 bases at V and 4 bases at J, with 12 bases in the middle. The CDR3 covers 14 residues. The CDR3 region is CASSDLPSGTEAFF. DNA for the CDR3: TGTGCCAGCAGTGACCTTCCATCAGGCACTGAAGCTTTCTTT.

The J gene is TRBJ2-2, the V gene TRBV5-1, with D possibly TRBD1 on 6 matching bases. The CDR3 sequence is 17 residues long. The germline CDR1 and CDR2 sequences are SGHRS and YFSETQ. Trimming cost V 4 bases and J 5 bases, with 21 bases left between them. CDR3 amino acids: CASSRYETGPRTGELFF. In DNA, the CDR3 is TGCGCCAGCAGCCGGTACGAAACAGGGCCAAGGACCGGGGAGCTGTTTTTT.

This clone was seen a single time. The J gene is TRBJ1-3, the V gene TRBV18; a possible D gene is TRBD1 (5 bases). This CDR3 comprises 15 residues. V was pared by 10 bases and J by 2 bases, with 18 bases between. Germline V gene data show CDR1 as KGHSH and CDR2 as LQKENI. The CDR3 nucleotides are TGTGCCACCCGAGTGAAGGAGGGGCCTGGAAACACCATATATTTT. Its protein product is CATRVKEGPGNTIYF.